Each of the 26 T cell receptor beta chains below was sequenced from the same sample in a study of T cell changes during pregnancy in multiple sclerosis. Produced via immunoSEQ multiplex PCR; TCRdb's table is partial and in-frame only. This table has 40,000 or so clones, approximately 90% appearing once. Sequences were derived from CD4+ T cells from peripheral blood mononuclear cells, sampled in the first trimester of pregnancy. Every receptor here comes from a female donor in good health, enrolled as a control in a pregnancy study.

The rearrangement uses TRBV2 and TRBJ2-1; 9 bases match TRBD2. Per the germline V gene, CDR1 is SNHLY and CDR2 is FYNNEI. With 2 bases clipped from V and 15 bases from J, the junction kept 11 bases outside the gene matches. This CDR3 has 14 residues. CDR3 amino acids: CASSERGGGERPFF. Here the CDR3 DNA reads TGTGCCAGCAGTGAACGGGGCGGGGGGGAGAGGCCGTTCTTC.

The chain employs TRBV9 and TRBJ1-1, with D maybe TRBD1 (6 bases). The V gene's germline CDR1 is SGDLS and CDR2 YYNGEE. The length of the CDR3 is 16 residues. V was pared by 4 bases and J by 0 bases, with 16 bases between. CDR3 loop: CASSPRGDGVNTEAFF. CDR3 bases: TGTGCCAGCAGCCCCAGGGGAGACGGAGTGAACACTGAAGCTTTCTTT.

This chain joins TRBV10-3 and TRBJ2-7; 9 nucleotides agree with TRBD2. Germline CDR1 reads ENHRY; CDR2 reads SYGVKD. The CDR3 runs 16 residues. Unmatched junction bases numbered 9, after V lost 4 bases and J lost 2 bases. The CDR3 spells CAISGLPAGGPYEQYF. The CDR3, as DNA: TGTGCCATCAGTGGCCTCCCAGCGGGGGGCCCCTACGAGCAGTACTTC.

This clone counts as medium-sized (0.01 to 0.1%). The chain is built from TRBV5-6 and TRBJ1-3, with D maybe TRBD1 (6 bases). The ends were cut back, 6 bases at V and 3 bases at J, with 13 bases in the middle. Germline V lookup: CDR1 SGHDT, CDR2 YYEEEE. The CDR3 length is 14 residues. The CDR3 DNA sequence: TGTGCCAGCACCTTCGGGGGGCATGGAAACACCATATATTTT. It specifies CASTFGGHGNTIYF.

The chain uses TRBV7-8 and TRBJ1-4; no clear D gene. Between the trimmed V and J ends, which lost 2 bases and 7 bases, there was a span of 17 bases. Germline V CDR1 and CDR2: SGHVS, FQNEAQ. This CDR3 contains 16 residues. The chain's CDR3 is CASSLFYEGPGEKLFF. In nucleotides, the CDR3 is TGTGCCAGCAGCTTATTTTATGAGGGTCCTGGTGAAAAACTGTTTTTT.

This clone has just a few counts. The rearrangement links TRBV7-9 to TRBJ2-2, with 7 nucleotides matching TRBD1. This CDR3 region has 18 residues. Germline V CDR1 and CDR2: SEHNR, FQNEAQ (reference sequence). The V segment lost 5 bases and the J segment 3 bases; nucleotides outside the gene matches: 15. The CDR3 DNA is TGTGCCAGCAGCCCTAGCCGCGACAGGGTGAGATACACCGGGGAGCTGTTTTTT. It translates to CASSPSRDRVRYTGELFF.

The rearrangement uses TRBV4-3 and TRBJ1-1; 7 positions agree with TRBD1. Per the germline V gene, CDR1 is LGHNA and CDR2 is YSLEER. This CDR3 is built from 16 residues. V lost 4 bases, J lost 0 bases, and 8 bases stayed unmatched. CDR3 nucleotides: TGCGCCAGCAGCCTAGGGGACAGCGACATGAACACTGAAGCTTTCTTT. It encodes CASSLGDSDMNTEAFF.

The gene calls are TRBV5-8 and TRBJ1-5; D gene ambiguous. The CDR3 consists of 16 residues. Germline loops: CDR1 SGHTS, CDR2 YDEGEE. Trimming pared 0 bases from V and 1 base from J, leaving 11 bases between. CDR3 amino acids: CASSLGGGSSNQPQHF. CDR3 sequence (DNA): TGTGCCAGCAGCTTGGGCGGCGGGTCAAGCAATCAGCCCCAGCATTTT.

The rearrangement joins TRBV27 to TRBJ1-1; TRBD1 is a possible D gene (6 bases). CDR1 MNHEY and CDR2 SMNVEV come from the germline V gene (reference sequence). The V gene lost 4 bases and the J gene lost 8 bases, with 11 bases spanning the gap. The CDR3 has 12 amino acids. CDR3 DNA sequence: TGTGCCAGCAGTTCACGGACAGAAGAAGCTTTCTTT. Encoded protein: CASSSRTEEAFF.

The chain combines TRBV29-1 with TRBJ2-2; D gene ambiguous. The V and J ends lost 3 bases and 1 base respectively, with 6 bases between them. The V gene's germline CDR1 is SQVTM and CDR2 ANQGSEA. This CDR3 contains 13 residues. In DNA form, the CDR3 reads TGCAGCGTTGATCGCGGGAACACCGGGGAGCTGTTTTTT. Translated: CSVDRGNTGELFF.

The gene calls are TRBV25-1 and TRBJ1-6, with D unclear. V lost 10 bases and J 9 bases, leaving 13 bases between the germline ends. This CDR3 spans 12 amino acids. Germline CDR1 reads MGHDK; CDR2 reads SYGVNS. CDR3 nucleotide sequence: TGTGCCACCCGAGGGTTTGGTTCACCCCTCCACTTT. Translating gives CATRGFGSPLHF.

The CDR3 DNA sequence: TGTGCCACCAGCAGAGACGGCGACAGTGACTATGAAAAACTGTTTTTT. It encodes CATSRDGDSDYEKLFF. This chain joins TRBV15 and TRBJ1-4, with D perhaps TRBD1 (5 bases). The CDR3 contains 16 residues. CDR1 and CDR2 from the germline V gene are LNHNV and YYDKDF (reference sequence). V was pared by 0 bases and J by 6 bases, with 14 bases between.

This chain joins TRBV6-1 and TRBJ2-3; the D gene is possibly TRBD2 (6 bases). Germline V gives CDR1 MNHNS, CDR2 SASEGT. Trimming pared 0 bases from V and 4 bases from J, leaving 11 bases between. The CDR3 spans 15 residues. CDR3 region: CASSEAWGVADTQYF. DNA of the CDR3: TGTGCCAGCAGTGAAGCATGGGGGGTAGCAGATACGCAGTATTTT.

There are a few counts of this clone. J is TRBJ1-3 and V is TRBV19, with TRBD1 matching 9 bases. The CDR3 totals 17 residues. V lost 10 bases and J lost 0; bases outside the gene matches: 13. Germline assignment: CDR1 LNHDA and CDR2 SQIVND (reference sequence). In DNA form, the CDR3 reads TGTGCCACCCACAAGACGGGACAGGGAATCTCTGGAAACACCATATATTTT. Protein: CATHKTGQGISGNTIYF. The full variable domain, its missing parts supplied by reference TRBV19 and TRBJ1-3, is DGGITQSPKYLFRKEGQNVTLSCEQNLNHDAMYWYRQDPGQGLRLIYYSQIVNDFQKGDIAEGYSVSREKKESFPLTVTSAQKNPTAFYLCATHKTGQGISGNTIYFGEGSWLTVV.

The chain employs TRBV2 and TRBJ2-7; 9 nucleotides agree with TRBD2. The V gene end was trimmed by 5 bases and the J gene end by 0 bases; junction bases not matched to a gene: 5. This CDR3 is 15 amino acids long. CDR1 SNHLY and CDR2 FYNNEI come from the germline V gene. This CDR3 is CASSPQRGASYEQYF. The CDR3 nucleotides read TGTGCCAGCAGTCCTCAGCGGGGGGCCTCCTACGAGCAGTACTTC.

V is TRBV6-5 and J is TRBJ1-3; 7 bases agree with TRBD1. CDR1 and CDR2 (germline): MNHEY, SVGAGI. The CDR3 spans 14 residues. Trimming cost V 8 bases and J 2 bases; bases outside gene matches: 6. The CDR3: CASGVQGPGNTIYF. CDR3 in DNA: TGTGCCAGCGGGGTACAGGGGCCTGGAAACACCATATATTTT.

The J gene is TRBJ2-7, the V gene TRBV5-1, with 10 bases lining up with TRBD1. Trimming took 4 bases from V and 4 from J; bases not matched to a gene: 5. Germline V gene lookup returns CDR1 SGHRS and CDR2 YFSETQ. The CDR3 contains 14 residues. Here the CDR3 reads CASSAGTGAYEQYF. DNA for the CDR3: TGCGCCAGCAGCGCCGGGACAGGGGCATACGAGCAGTACTTC.

J is TRBJ1-2 and V is TRBV11-1, with D uncertain. In germline, CDR1 is SGHAT, CDR2 FQDESV (reference sequence). The CDR3 contains 11 residues. V was clipped by 4 bases and J by 8 bases, with 8 bases between them. CDR3 coding DNA: TGTGCCAGCAGCTATAATTCGGGCTACACCTTC. Its translation: CASSYNSGYTF.

This clone was seen a single time. The CDR3 sequence is CASSPIAQGRDEQYF. CDR3 coding DNA: TGTGCCAGCTCACCAATTGCACAGGGACGGGACGAGCAGTACTTC. The chain couples TRBV18 to TRBJ2-7; tentative D call: TRBD1 (6 bases). Per the germline V gene, CDR1 is KGHSH and CDR2 is LQKENI. The CDR3 totals 15 residues. The V and J ends lost 2 bases and 5 bases respectively, with 16 bases between them.

The chain joins TRBV5-4 to TRBJ1-4; 7 bases align to TRBD1. This CDR3 is 16 amino acids long. Trimming cost V 1 base and J 4 bases; bases outside gene matches: 7. The germline CDR1 and CDR2 sequences are SGHNT and YYREEE (reference sequence). In nucleotides, the CDR3 is TGTGCCAGCAGCTTGAGGACAGGTTTCGGTAATGAAAAACTGTTTTTT. Its protein product is CASSLRTGFGNEKLFF. The variable domain in full, completed from reference TRBV5-4 and TRBJ1-4, reads ETGVTQSPTHLIKTRGQQVTLRCSSQSGHNTVSWYQQALGQGPQFIFQYYREEENGRGNFPPRFSGLQFPNYSSELNVNALELDDSALYLCASSLRTGFGNEKLFFGSGTQLSVL.

This sequence joins TRBV4-3 and TRBJ2-1; 7 bases are shared with TRBD2. The V and J ends lost 5 bases and 6 bases, in that order; junction bases with no gene match: 7. Germline V lookup: CDR1 LGHNA, CDR2 YSLEER. CDR3 length: 14 residues. The DNA of the CDR3 is TGCGCCAGCAGCAAAACCCCGGGGGGCAATGAGCAGTTCTTC. Its protein product is CASSKTPGGNEQFF.

The chain joins TRBV7-3 to TRBJ1-1, with TRBD1 matching over 9 bases. Trimming cost V 5 bases and J 0 bases; bases outside gene matches: 10. Looked up from germline, CDR1 is SGHTA and CDR2 is FQGTGA. This CDR3 has 17 amino acids. CDR3: CASSTDRGFTVNTEAFF. CDR3 coding DNA: TGTGCCAGCAGCACGGACAGGGGTTTTACGGTGAACACTGAAGCTTTCTTT.

The rearrangement uses TRBV5-1 and TRBJ2-1; D may be TRBD2 (6 bases). V shed 3 bases and J shed 7 bases, with 14 bases lying between them. The CDR3 is made up of 14 amino acids. Germline CDR1 SGHRS, CDR2 YFSETQ. Here the CDR3 reads CASSSGPRENEQFF. CDR3 nucleotide sequence: TGCGCCAGCAGCTCGGGACCCCGGGAGAATGAGCAGTTCTTC. Combining the CDR3 with reference TRBV5-1 and TRBJ2-1 gives the whole variable domain KAGVTQTPRYLIKTRGQQVTLSCSPISGHRSVSWYQQTPGQGLQFLFEYFSETQRNKGNFPGRFSGRQFSNSRSEMNVSTLELGDSALYLCASSSGPRENEQFFGPGTRLTVL.

The rearrangement joins TRBV11-2 to TRBJ1-2; D gene unclear. V dropped 0 bases and J dropped 4 bases, with 6 bases sitting between them. Germline CDR1 and CDR2: SGHAT and FQNNGV. This CDR3 comprises 13 residues. The CDR3 DNA follows: TGTGCCAGCAGCTTAGATCATAGCTATGGCTACACCTTC. The encoded protein is CASSLDHSYGYTF.

This chain connects TRBV9 to TRBJ1-2, with D hard to call. This CDR3 is built from 16 residues. V was cut by 4 bases and J by 3 bases, with 19 bases left in between. Germline CDR1 is SGDLS and CDR2 is YYNGEE. The DNA for the CDR3 is TGTGCCAGCAGCTTTAATAGGGAGCTAGATGACTATGGCTACACCTTC. Translating gives CASSFNRELDDYGYTF.

The J gene is TRBJ1-4, the V gene TRBV6-1; 8 bases are a match to TRBD1. Germline CDR1 MNHNS, CDR2 SASEGT. The CDR3 has 15 amino acids. V gave up 5 bases and J gave up 8 bases; unmatched junction bases: 10. Here the CDR3 reads CASSLGTRDREKLFF. The CDR3 bases are TGTGCCAGCAGTTTGGGGACCCGGGACAGGGAAAAACTGTTTTTT.